This T cell receptor beta chain derives from a study of blood T cell repertoires in COVID-19. The germline V gene has CDR1 LNHDA and CDR2 SQIVND (reference sequence). There are 12 residues in the CDR3. Trimming took 7 bases from V and 4 from J, leaving 8 bases between them. Profiling relied on immunoSEQ multiplex PCR, and the TCRdb table lists in-frame clones only, not all of them. The sample contains around 160,000 clones, approximately 91% of which appear only once. Sequencing was performed on peripheral blood. The gene calls are TRBV19 and TRBJ1-5; D may be TRBD1 (6 bases). This TCR was sampled from a man between 18 and 29 years old with acute or convalescent COVID-19. As DNA, the CDR3 is TGTGCCAGTAATAGGGGGAATCAGCCCCAGCATTTT. Its protein product is CASNRGNQPQHF.